Each of the 27 T cell receptor beta chains below was sequenced from the same sample in a study of T cell responses to AZD1222 COVID-19 vaccine. Profiled with immunoSEQ multiplex PCR; TCRdb holds only in-frame clones, not every one. The repertoire consists of more than 140,000 clones, with more than 70% occurring once and the leading ten covering 2.2%. This specimen was peripheral blood, taken on day 0 of AZD1222 vaccination. The receptors were sampled from an adult in good health.

The V and J genes are TRBV12-3 or TRBV12-4 and TRBJ2-2; D is undetermined. The ends were cut back, 3 bases at V and 5 bases at J, with 7 bases in the middle. The CDR3 covers 13 residues. This CDR3 reads CASSLVQTGELFF. As DNA, the CDR3 is TGTGCCAGCAGTTTGGTACAGACCGGGGAGCTGTTTTTT.

The chain recombines TRBV2 with TRBJ2-3; D is undetermined. CDR1 SNHLY and CDR2 FYNNEI come from the germline V gene. CDR3 length: 8 amino acids. The V end was cut by 8 bases, the J end by 9 bases, with 3 bases between. CDR3 in amino acids: CASRTQYF. The CDR3 bases are TGTGCCAGCCGGACGCAGTATTTT. Looking up the rest from reference TRBV2 and TRBJ2-3 gives the full variable domain: EPEVTQTPSHQVTQMGQEVILRCVPISNHLYFYWYRQILGQKVEFLVSFYNNEISEKSEIFDDQFSVERPDGSNFTLKIRSTKLEDSAMYFCASRTQYFGPGTRLTVL.

The V call is TRBV7-8, the J call TRBJ2-7; 10 positions match TRBD1. The CDR3 totals 14 residues. Trimming at V came to 5 bases and at J to 2 bases, leaving 3 bases not matched to a gene. The V gene's germline CDR1 is SGHVS and CDR2 FQNEAQ. CDR3: CASSRDRGPYEQYF. CDR3 nucleotide sequence: TGTGCCAGCAGCCGGGACAGGGGCCCCTACGAGCAGTACTTC.

The chain recombines TRBV30 with TRBJ2-4; D call uncertain. V was trimmed by 0 bases and J by 0 bases, leaving 6 bases between them. The CDR3 is made up of 14 amino acids. CDR1 and CDR2 from the germline V gene are GTSNPN and SVGIG (reference sequence). The CDR3 nucleotides are TGTGCCTGGAGTGTGTGGGGAGCCAAAAACATTCAGTACTTC. Translated, it gives CAWSVWGAKNIQYF.

The rearrangement links TRBV4-1 to TRBJ1-1; D is undetermined. Germline CDR1 and CDR2: MGHRA and YSYEKL. CDR3 size: 15 residues. Trimming removed 4 bases at V and 6 bases at J, with 18 bases between. This CDR3 reads CASSPATGRRAEAFF. CDR3 DNA: TGCGCCAGCAGCCCAGCGACGGGTCGACGAGCTGAAGCTTTCTTT.

The chain has TRBV13 and TRBJ1-1; D not resolved. The germline V and J ends were trimmed by 1 base and 1 base, with 4 bases remaining between them. This CDR3 contains 13 residues. Germline V gives CDR1 PRHDT, CDR2 FYEKMQ (reference sequence). CDR3 in DNA: TGTGCCAGCAGCTTAGTCGCGAACACTGAAGCTTTCTTT. As protein: CASSLVANTEAFF.

V is TRBV6-5 and J is TRBJ2-3; D possibly uses TRBD1 or TRBD2 (5 bases each). The germline gives CDR1 MNHEY, CDR2 SVGAGI. Trimming left V 10 bases short and J 0 bases short, with 17 bases between. This CDR3 comprises 15 residues. The CDR3 is CANTPGTSSTDTQYF. The CDR3 DNA follows: TGTGCCAACACGCCCGGGACGTCTAGCACAGATACGCAGTATTTT.

The genes are TRBV11-1 and TRBJ2-7; D possibly matches TRBD1 or TRBD2 (5 bases each). In germline, CDR1 is SGHAT, CDR2 FQDESV (reference sequence). Trimming cost V 4 bases and J 8 bases, with 15 bases left between them. This CDR3 has 13 residues. The CDR3 sequence: CASSSGPNKKQYF. The CDR3 DNA reads TGTGCCAGCAGCTCGGGACCTAATAAGAAGCAGTACTTC.

The rearrangement uses TRBV25-1 and TRBJ1-3, with 7 bases matching TRBD1. The CDR3 loop spans 15 amino acids. V shed 3 bases, J shed 8 bases, and the junction held 10 bases outside the gene matches. In germline, CDR1 is MGHDK, CDR2 SYGVNS. The CDR3 reads CASSDSKTGSDTIYF. In DNA, the CDR3 is TGTGCCAGCAGTGATTCCAAGACAGGGAGCGACACCATATATTTT.

This chain joins TRBV7-9 and TRBJ2-5; 8 bases match TRBD1. V was pared by 5 bases and J by 5 bases, with 10 bases of the junction left unmatched. The CDR3 contains 15 residues. Germline assignment: CDR1 SEHNR and CDR2 FQNEAQ (reference sequence). The CDR3 DNA reads TGTGCCAGCAGCACCGAGCCTACAGGGGGGGAGACCCAGTACTTC. Translating gives CASSTEPTGGETQYF.

This chain's CDR3 is CASRPEGQGWYEQYF. The DNA for the CDR3 is TGTGCCAGCAGGCCCGAGGGACAGGGTTGGTACGAGCAGTACTTC. This chain connects TRBV7-8 to TRBJ2-7; 9 bases match TRBD1. Unmatched junction bases numbered 10, after V lost 6 bases and J lost 4 bases. The CDR3 is 15 amino acids. CDR1 is SGHVS and CDR2 is FQNEAQ in the germline V gene.

CDR3: CATSALPNQPQHF. The CDR3 DNA reads TGTGCCACCAGTGCCCTTCCCAATCAGCCCCAGCATTTT. The gene calls are TRBV24-1 and TRBJ1-5; D uncertain. The CDR3 extends over 13 amino acids. Germline V CDR1 and CDR2: KGHDR, SFDVKD. V was cut by 5 bases and J by 3 bases, with 7 bases left in between.

This chain links TRBV6-1 with TRBJ1-3; tentative D call: TRBD1 (6 bases). CDR1 is MNHNS and CDR2 is SASEGT in the germline V gene. V was trimmed by 0 bases and J by 5 bases, leaving 23 bases between them. This CDR3 has 19 amino acids. CDR3 in DNA: TGTGCCAGCAGTGAAGCTAATTTAGCAGGGGAAGTCTCAAGAAACACCATATATTTT. Amino acids: CASSEANLAGEVSRNTIYF.

This clone was seen a few times. V is TRBV7-9 and J is TRBJ2-7, with 8 bases identical to TRBD1. Trimming at V came to 5 bases and at J to 3 bases, leaving 3 bases not matched to a gene. This CDR3 comprises 13 residues. Germline CDR1 reads SEHNR; CDR2 reads FQNEAQ (reference sequence). The CDR3 loop is CASSIGQGYEQYF. CDR3 sequence (DNA): TGTGCCAGCAGCATAGGACAGGGCTACGAGCAGTACTTC.

The rearrangement links TRBV5-4 to TRBJ1-6; no clear D gene. The CDR3 runs to 15 residues. The V gene's germline CDR1 is SGHNT and CDR2 YYREEE (reference sequence). V was shortened by 2 bases and J by 8 bases, with 14 bases between the two germline ends. This CDR3 reads CASSFGSRRDSPLHF. The CDR3 coding sequence is TGTGCCAGCAGCTTTGGGAGTAGACGGGATTCACCCCTCCACTTT.

The chain joins TRBV5-6 to TRBJ1-1; the D gene is possibly TRBD1 (6 bases). This CDR3 is 14 amino acids long. The V end was cut by 4 bases, the J end by 3 bases, with 13 bases between. Germline CDR1 is SGHDT and CDR2 is YYEEEE. The CDR3 nucleotides are TGTGCCAGCAGCCCCTTGACAGGCCACACTGAAGCTTTCTTT. Amino acids: CASSPLTGHTEAFF.

The gene calls are TRBV28 and TRBJ1-5; D remains ambiguous. Germline CDR1 reads MDHEN; CDR2 reads SYDVKM. CDR3 length: 15 residues. Trimming removed 7 bases from V and 5 bases from J, with 18 bases in between. CDR3 bases: TGTGCCAGCACCGACGGACCCGGGCTCCATCAGCCCCAGCATTTT. Translated, it gives CASTDGPGLHQPQHF.

The V gene is TRBV27, the J gene TRBJ2-7, with D hard to call. Germline V gene data show CDR1 as MNHEY and CDR2 as SMNVEV (reference sequence). The CDR3 is 12 residues long. V shed 5 bases and J shed 3 bases, with 8 bases lying between them. The CDR3 spells CASSPTGYEQYF. The CDR3 nucleotides are TGTGCCAGCAGTCCCACGGGCTACGAGCAGTACTTC.

The chain has TRBV28 and TRBJ1-1, with TRBD1 identical over 7 bases. CDR3 size: 15 residues. The germline V gene encodes CDR1 MDHEN and CDR2 SYDVKM. J gave up 9 bases and V 3 bases, and 13 bases lay outside the gene matches. The CDR3 sequence: CASSFSGQESVQAFF. The CDR3 bases are TGTGCCAGCAGTTTTAGCGGACAGGAGTCCGTCCAAGCTTTCTTT. The full variable domain, rest sourced from reference TRBV28 and TRBJ1-1, is DVKVTQSSRYLVKRTGEKVFLECVQDMDHENMFWYRQDPGLGLRLIYFSYDVKMKEKGDIPEGYSVSREKKERFSLILESASTNQTSMYLCASSFSGQESVQAFFGQGTRLTVV.

The chain uses TRBV4-3 and TRBJ2-1; 11 nucleotides line up with TRBD2. Germline CDR1 is LGHNA and CDR2 is YSLEER. V shed 4 bases, J shed 3 bases, and the junction held 5 bases outside the gene matches. The CDR3 length is 16 residues. The CDR3 region has the DNA TGCGCCAGCAGCCCCCTGGGACTAGCGGTCTACAATGAGCAGTTCTTC. The encoded protein is CASSPLGLAVYNEQFF.

The chain couples TRBV3-1 (or the pseudogene TRBV3-2) to TRBJ1-1, with 7 bases matching TRBD1. Germline V gene lookup returns CDR1 LGHDT and CDR2 YNNKEL (reference sequence). The ends lost 4 bases at V and 1 base at J; junction bases unmatched: 6. The CDR3 is made up of 15 amino acids. This CDR3 is CASSRGQVSNTEAFF. The CDR3 nucleotides are TGTGCCAGCAGCCGCGGACAGGTATCGAACACTGAAGCTTTCTTT.

This clone has more than one count but fewer than ten. The chain links TRBV12-5 to TRBJ2-2, with 9 nucleotides matching TRBD2. Trimming took 3 bases from V and 4 from J; bases not matched to a gene: 3. Germline V gives CDR1 LGHNT, CDR2 FRNRAP. The CDR3 is 15 residues long. The CDR3 sequence: CASGFLAGSTGELFF. The CDR3 region has the DNA TGTGCTAGTGGTTTTCTAGCGGGAAGCACCGGGGAGCTGTTTTTT.

In this sample, this clone turned up once. The rearrangement links TRBV6-5 to TRBJ1-1, with D possibly being TRBD1 (5 bases). CDR3 size: 14 residues. Trimming pared 3 bases from V and 5 bases from J, leaving 13 bases between. CDR1 and CDR2 (germline): MNHEY, SVGAGI. CDR3 sequence (DNA): TGTGCCAGCAGTTATGGCAGGGAGGGGACTGAAGCTTTCTTT. This codes for CASSYGREGTEAFF.

This clone was detected only once. V and J are TRBV11-3 and TRBJ2-2, with 7 bases identical to TRBD1. CDR1 is SGHNT, CDR2 YENEEA, per germline. The CDR3 spans 17 residues. Unmatched junction bases numbered 12, after V lost 2 bases and J lost 6 bases. The CDR3 nucleotides are TGTGCCAGCAGCTTAACAGGGGATTATATGTATGCCGGGGAGCTGTTTTTT. It translates to CASSLTGDYMYAGELFF.

The chain joins TRBV4-2 to TRBJ2-2; D gene uncertain. CDR1 is LGHNA, CDR2 YNFKEQ, per germline. The CDR3 contains 12 residues. Trimming removed 4 bases from V and 4 bases from J, with 4 bases in between. The CDR3 spells CASSLSTGELFF. CDR3 in DNA: TGTGCCAGCAGCCTAAGCACCGGGGAGCTGTTTTTT.

The CDR3 loop is CASSFGQDKRGYTF. The CDR3 nucleotides read TGTGCCAGTAGTTTTGGACAAGACAAGCGCGGCTACACCTTC. The chain carries TRBV19 and TRBJ1-2, with D perhaps matching TRBD1 (5 bases). V lost 5 bases to trimming and J lost 8 bases, with 18 bases between them. Per the germline V gene, CDR1 is LNHDA and CDR2 is SQIVND (reference sequence). This CDR3 has 14 residues.

The chain is built from TRBV7-3 and TRBJ2-2; the D call may be TRBD1 or TRBD2 (6 bases each). The CDR3 loop spans 17 amino acids. Germline lookup yields CDR1 SGHTA and CDR2 FQGTGA. Trimming shortened V by 2 bases and J by 2 bases, and 15 bases separated the two germline ends. The CDR3 loop is CASSLFAGHQNTGELFF. CDR3 DNA sequence: TGTGCCAGCAGCTTATTTGCGGGACACCAAAACACCGGGGAGCTGTTTTTT.